What follows is one T cell receptor (beta chain) and its context. The antigen is undetermined. The V end was cut by 5 bases, the J end by 8 bases, with 10 bases between. CDR1 is MRHNA and CDR2 is SNTAGT in the germline V gene. This CDR3 has 13 residues. Healthy bone marrow donors made up the cohort. This sample was taken from a study of cytomegalovirus exposure and HLA in healthy donors. Study background: A preliminary data release comprised tens of millions of unique TCRs obtained from HLA-typed donors.

Notes on the study in general: Equally common other TCR beta chains were less clonally expanded than HLA-associated ones, a later analysis found. Presence/absence analyses took donor sequencing depth as roughly uniform.

60 Vbeta and 13 Jbeta primers were used in PCR. Libraries were prepared by immunoSEQ multiplex PCR; TCRdb keeps only in-frame clonotypes and omits some of them. Its table lists about 130,000 clones. This chain joins TRBV6-4 and TRBJ1-6; D unclear. Sequenced sample: PBMCs. The TCR was taken from a man aged 18-30 years in good health and CMV-seronegative. The CDR3 protein is CASSQSFDSPLHF. For the CDR3, the DNA is TGTGCCAGCAGTCAATCATTTGATTCACCCCTCCACTTT.